The clone carrying this T cell receptor (beta chain) showed up just a few times. This specimen comes from a study of blood T cell repertoires in COVID-19. Study overall: The origin of the acute and convalescent COVID-19 samples was the United States, Italy and Spain. Sources were T cells, B-cell-depleted T cells, or PBMCs; the material itself was cDNA or gDNA.

In the study's own analysis: Researchers report that nucleated cell counts were estimated from reference gene primer amplification. Libraries were prepared by immunoSEQ multiplex PCR; TCRdb keeps only in-frame clonotypes and omits some of them. That table gives V, J and clone size, and the DNA gave D and trimming. The table shows 300,000 to 400,000 clones, with 70% to 90% occurring only once. A Seattle source enrolled patients during active infection and followed them longitudinally. Germline V gene lookup returns CDR1 SGDLS and CDR2 YYNGEE. Trimming removed 2 bases at V and 7 bases at J, with 12 bases between. This CDR3 comprises 13 residues.

The TCR originated in a woman in her fifties or sixties with COVID-19, enrolled during active disease. The chain combines TRBV9 with TRBJ2-5; a weak D match, TRBD2 (5 bases). The sequenced material came from peripheral blood. Written as DNA, the CDR3 is TGTGCCAGCAGCGTGCGGGCCACCGGGACCCAGTACTTC. Protein sequence: CASSVRATGTQYF.